Listed below are T cell receptor beta chains from one sample, sequenced in a study of OX40 agonist ivuxolimab in advanced cancers. Generated by immunoSEQ multiplex PCR, the TCRdb table keeps only in-frame clones and is missing some. The table records about 99,000 clones, over 75% of them present only once. Sequencing used CD4+ or CD8+ T cells sorted from blood, obtained in a trial of the OX40 agonist ivuxolimab. Every receptor here comes from an adult with an advanced solid tumor such as melanoma, head and neck, liver or kidney cancer. Each CDR3 is given with its conserved first and last residue. Each record gives: CDR3 protein, CDR3 DNA, V gene, clone size, J gene, D gene. A D gene is named only where the DNA matches it firmly. Rows may omit the clone size; those that give it use once, few, many or a size class.

CDR3 protein: CASSLAGGYYNEQFF
CDR3 DNA: TGTGCCAGCAGTTTAGCGGGGGGCTACTACAATGAGCAGTTCTTC
V gene: TRBV28
clone size: NA
J gene: TRBJ2-1
D gene: TRBD2

CDR3 protein: CASSLFTLMNTEAFF
CDR3 DNA: TGTGCCAGCAGTTTATTTACGCTAATGAACACTGAAGCTTTCTTT
V gene: TRBV28
clone size: NA
J gene: TRBJ1-1
D gene: NA

CDR3 protein: CASSVDSATEAFF
CDR3 DNA: TGTGCCAGCAGCGTAGACTCAGCTACTGAAGCTTTCTTT
V gene: TRBV9
clone size: NA
J gene: TRBJ1-1
D gene: NA

CDR3 protein: CASSYYRGGYYEQYF
CDR3 DNA: TGTGCCAGCAGTTACTATAGGGGGGGATACTACGAGCAGTACTTC
V gene: TRBV6-5
clone size: NA
J gene: TRBJ2-7
D gene: NA

CDR3 protein: CASSVASSVTGELFF
CDR3 DNA: TGTGCCAGCAGCGTAGCGAGTAGCGTCACCGGGGAGCTGTTTTTT
V gene: TRBV9
clone size: NA
J gene: TRBJ2-2
D gene: NA

CDR3 protein: CASSDSGGRNTGELFF
CDR3 DNA: TGTGCCAGCAGTGACTCTGGCGGGAGGAACACCGGGGAGCTGTTTTTT
V gene: TRBV6-4
clone size: NA
J gene: TRBJ2-2
D gene: TRBD2

CDR3 protein: CASSRAVDRSNSPLHF
CDR3 DNA: TGTGCCAGCAGCCGGGCTGTGGACAGGTCGAATTCACCCCTCCACTTT
V gene: TRBV5-5
clone size: NA
J gene: TRBJ1-6
D gene: TRBD1

CDR3 protein: CASRGTSGTDNEQFF
CDR3 DNA: TGTGCCAGTAGGGGAACTAGCGGCACTGACAATGAGCAGTTCTTC
V gene: TRBV19
clone size: NA
J gene: TRBJ2-1
D gene: TRBD2

CDR3 protein: CASGTTNSYEQYF
CDR3 DNA: TGTGCCAGCGGGACCACTAACTCCTACGAGCAGTACTTC
V gene: TRBV11-3
clone size: NA
J gene: TRBJ2-7
D gene: NA

CDR3 protein: CASSRPGLAGGKNTGELFF
CDR3 DNA: TGTGCCAGCAGTCGACCGGGACTAGCGGGAGGGAAGAACACCGGGGAGCTGTTTTTT
V gene: TRBV27
clone size: NA
J gene: TRBJ2-2
D gene: TRBD2

CDR3 protein: CASKGGAERATQYF
CDR3 DNA: TGTGCCAGCAAGGGAGGGGCTGAAAGAGCGACCCAGTACTTC
V gene: TRBV5-4
clone size: NA
J gene: TRBJ2-5
D gene: TRBD2

CDR3 protein: CASSQAIYRASSYNEQFF
CDR3 DNA: TGCGCCAGCAGCCAAGCCATTTACAGGGCTAGCTCCTACAATGAGCAGTTCTTC
V gene: TRBV4-3
clone size: NA
J gene: TRBJ2-1
D gene: NA

CDR3 protein: CASSRGLAFYEQYF
CDR3 DNA: TGTGCCAGTAGCCGCGGACTAGCGTTCTACGAGCAGTACTTC
V gene: TRBV19
clone size: NA
J gene: TRBJ2-7
D gene: TRBD2

CDR3 protein: CASSQGLAGFEPYF
CDR3 DNA: TGTGCCAGCAGCCAGGGGCTAGCGGGCTTCGAGCCGTATTTT
V gene: TRBV14
clone size: NA
J gene: TRBJ2-3
D gene: TRBD2

CDR3 protein: CASSISRQTNTEAFF
CDR3 DNA: TGTGCCAGTAGTATATCGCGTCAGACGAACACTGAAGCTTTCTTT
V gene: TRBV19
clone size: NA
J gene: TRBJ1-1
D gene: NA

CDR3 protein: CASSFPGNQETQYF
CDR3 DNA: TGTGCCAGCAGTTTCCCGGGGAACCAAGAGACCCAGTACTTC
V gene: TRBV28
clone size: NA
J gene: TRBJ2-5
D gene: NA

CDR3 protein: CASSSDTGVTGANVLTF
CDR3 DNA: TGCGCCAGCAGCTCCGATACGGGGGTAACTGGGGCCAACGTCCTGACTTTC
V gene: TRBV5-1
clone size: NA
J gene: TRBJ2-6
D gene: NA

CDR3 protein: CASRDLGGGTDTQYF
CDR3 DNA: TGTGCCAGCAGGGATCTAGGGGGAGGAACAGATACGCAGTATTTT
V gene: TRBV2
clone size: once
J gene: TRBJ2-3
D gene: NA

CDR3 protein: CASSQVVNTEAFF
CDR3 DNA: TGCGCCAGCAGCCAGGTAGTGAACACTGAAGCTTTCTTT
V gene: TRBV5-1
clone size: NA
J gene: TRBJ1-1
D gene: NA

CDR3 protein: CASSEGALGTETQYF
CDR3 DNA: TGTGCCAGCAGTGAAGGCGCCCTAGGAACGGAGACCCAGTACTTC
V gene: TRBV2
clone size: once
J gene: TRBJ2-5
D gene: NA

CDR3 protein: CASSLDAGGRTGELFF
CDR3 DNA: TGTGCCAGCAGCTTAGACGCGGGAGGGCGGACCGGGGAGCTGTTTTTT
V gene: TRBV7-2
clone size: few
J gene: TRBJ2-2
D gene: TRBD2

CDR3 protein: CASSLTPGAYNEQFF
CDR3 DNA: TGTGCCAGCAGCTTAACGCCCGGGGCGTACAATGAGCAGTTCTTC
V gene: TRBV7-3
clone size: few
J gene: TRBJ2-1
D gene: NA

CDR3 protein: CASSVDTGWYNEQFF
CDR3 DNA: TGTGCCAGCAGCGTAGATACAGGGTGGTACAATGAGCAGTTCTTC
V gene: TRBV9
clone size: NA
J gene: TRBJ2-1
D gene: NA

CDR3 protein: CASSKSWGNTEAFF
CDR3 DNA: TGTGCCAGTAGTAAAAGTTGGGGGAACACTGAAGCTTTCTTT
V gene: TRBV19
clone size: NA
J gene: TRBJ1-1
D gene: NA

CDR3 protein: CASSQGRNTEAFF
CDR3 DNA: TGTGCCAGCAGCCAGGGAAGGAACACTGAAGCTTTCTTT
V gene: TRBV7-3
clone size: NA
J gene: TRBJ1-1
D gene: NA

CDR3 protein: CASSLRFRGRDTQYF
CDR3 DNA: TGTGCCAGCAGCTTGAGGTTCCGTGGGAGAGATACGCAGTATTTT
V gene: TRBV5-4
clone size: NA
J gene: TRBJ2-3
D gene: NA

CDR3 protein: CASSSRTYEQYF
CDR3 DNA: TGTGCCAGCAGCTCACGGACCTACGAGCAGTACTTC
V gene: TRBV5-6
clone size: NA
J gene: TRBJ2-7
D gene: NA

CDR3 protein: CASSPRFSGSYNEQFF
CDR3 DNA: TGTGCCAGCTCACCACGGTTTAGCGGGAGTTACAATGAGCAGTTCTTC
V gene: TRBV18
clone size: NA
J gene: TRBJ2-1
D gene: TRBD2

CDR3 protein: CASWWESSYNEQFF
CDR3 DNA: TGTGCCAGCTGGTGGGAGAGCTCCTACAATGAGCAGTTCTTC
V gene: TRBV6-1
clone size: once
J gene: TRBJ2-1
D gene: NA

CDR3 protein: CAISEISSGTYNEQFF
CDR3 DNA: TGTGCCATCAGTGAGATTTCTAGCGGGACGTACAATGAGCAGTTCTTC
V gene: TRBV10-3
clone size: NA
J gene: TRBJ2-1
D gene: TRBD2

CDR3 protein: CAIKTSNTDTQYF
CDR3 DNA: TGTGCCATCAAGACGAGTAACACAGATACGCAGTATTTT
V gene: TRBV10-3
clone size: NA
J gene: TRBJ2-3
D gene: NA

CDR3 protein: CAWSVPNSPLHF
CDR3 DNA: TGTGCCTGGAGTGTACCTAATTCACCCCTCCACTTT
V gene: TRBV30
clone size: NA
J gene: TRBJ1-6
D gene: NA

CDR3 protein: CASSQVGAVDPYEQYF
CDR3 DNA: TGTGCCAGCAGCCAAGTAGGAGCGGTAGACCCCTACGAGCAGTACTTC
V gene: TRBV4-2
clone size: NA
J gene: TRBJ2-7
D gene: NA

CDR3 protein: CASSLSRAQETQYF
CDR3 DNA: TGTGCCAGCAGCTTATCCCGGGCCCAAGAGACCCAGTACTTC
V gene: TRBV7-2
clone size: NA
J gene: TRBJ2-5
D gene: NA

CDR3 protein: CAISESTSGPLQQFF
CDR3 DNA: TGTGCCATCAGTGAGTCAACTAGCGGGCCCCTCCAGCAGTTCTTC
V gene: TRBV10-3
clone size: NA
J gene: TRBJ2-1
D gene: TRBD2

CDR3 protein: CASSQDPPGQFF
CDR3 DNA: TGTGCCAGCAGCCAAGATCCGCCTGGGCAGTTCTTC
V gene: TRBV14
clone size: NA
J gene: TRBJ2-1
D gene: NA

CDR3 protein: CASTGWGQGALDYGYTF
CDR3 DNA: TGTGCCAGCACAGGCTGGGGACAGGGGGCGCTGGACTATGGCTACACCTTC
V gene: TRBV18
clone size: NA
J gene: TRBJ1-2
D gene: TRBD1

CDR3 protein: CASSLLLAGAQRTDTQYF
CDR3 DNA: TGTGCCAGCAGCTTACTACTAGCGGGAGCCCAGCGTACAGATACGCAGTATTTT
V gene: TRBV7-8
clone size: NA
J gene: TRBJ2-3
D gene: TRBD2

CDR3 protein: CASSLDRNEQFF
CDR3 DNA: TGTGCCAGCAGCTTGGACCGGAATGAGCAGTTCTTC
V gene: TRBV5-6
clone size: NA
J gene: TRBJ2-1
D gene: NA

CDR3 protein: CASSLAQRDPYNEQFF
CDR3 DNA: TGTGCCAGCAGCTTAGCTCAGCGGGACCCCTACAATGAGCAGTTCTTC
V gene: TRBV7-2
clone size: NA
J gene: TRBJ2-1
D gene: TRBD2